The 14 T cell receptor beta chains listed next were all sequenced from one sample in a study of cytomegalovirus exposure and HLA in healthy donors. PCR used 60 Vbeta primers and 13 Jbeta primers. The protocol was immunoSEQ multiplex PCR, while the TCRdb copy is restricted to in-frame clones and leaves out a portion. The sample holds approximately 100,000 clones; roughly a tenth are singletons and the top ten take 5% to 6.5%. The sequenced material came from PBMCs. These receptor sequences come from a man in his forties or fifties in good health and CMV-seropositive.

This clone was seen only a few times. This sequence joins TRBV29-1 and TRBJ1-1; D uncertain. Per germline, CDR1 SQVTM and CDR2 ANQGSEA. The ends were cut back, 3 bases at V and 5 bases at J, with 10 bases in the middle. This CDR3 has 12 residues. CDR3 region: CSVELGETEAFF. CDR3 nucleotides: TGCAGCGTTGAGCTCGGGGAGACTGAAGCTTTCTTT. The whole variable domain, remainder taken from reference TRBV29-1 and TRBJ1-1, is SAVISQKPSRDICQRGTSLTIQCQVDSQVTMMFWYRQQPGQSLTLIATANQGSEATYESGFVIDKFPISRPNLTFSTLTVSNMSPEDSSIYLCSVELGETEAFFGQGTRLTVV.

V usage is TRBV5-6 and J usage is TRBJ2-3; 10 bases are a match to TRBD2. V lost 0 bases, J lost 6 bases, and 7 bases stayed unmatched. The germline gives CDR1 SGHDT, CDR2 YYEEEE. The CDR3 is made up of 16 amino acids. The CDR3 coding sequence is TGTGCCAGCAGCTTGGATAGCGGGAGGTGGTCGGATACGCAGTATTTT. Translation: CASSLDSGRWSDTQYF. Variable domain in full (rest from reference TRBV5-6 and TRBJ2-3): DAGVTQSPTHLIKTRGQQVTLRCSPKSGHDTVSWYQQALGQGPQFIFQYYEEEERQRGNFPDRFSGHQFPNYSSELNVNALLLGDSALYLCASSLDSGRWSDTQYFGPGTRLTVL.

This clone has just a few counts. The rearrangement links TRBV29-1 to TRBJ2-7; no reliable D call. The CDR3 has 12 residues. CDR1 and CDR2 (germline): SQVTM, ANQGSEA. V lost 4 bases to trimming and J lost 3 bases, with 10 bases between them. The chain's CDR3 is CSVGALNYEQYF. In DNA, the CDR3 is TGCAGCGTTGGAGCCCTGAACTACGAGCAGTACTTC.

CDR3 sequence reads: CASSVAGVPEKLFF. The CDR3 DNA is TGTGCCAGCAGCGTAGCCGGGGTTCCGGAAAAACTGTTTTTT. V usage is TRBV9 and J usage is TRBJ1-4; D call uncertain. Germline V gene sequence: CDR1 SGDLS, CDR2 YYNGEE. CDR3 length: 14 amino acids. Trimming left V 0 bases short and J 8 bases short, with 11 bases between. Full variable domain (remainder filled in from reference TRBV9 and TRBJ1-4): DSGVTQTPKHLITATGQRVTLRCSPRSGDLSVYWYQQSLDQGLQFLIQYYNGEERAKGNILERFSAQQFPDLHSELNLSSLELGDSALYFCASSVAGVPEKLFFGSGTQLSVL.

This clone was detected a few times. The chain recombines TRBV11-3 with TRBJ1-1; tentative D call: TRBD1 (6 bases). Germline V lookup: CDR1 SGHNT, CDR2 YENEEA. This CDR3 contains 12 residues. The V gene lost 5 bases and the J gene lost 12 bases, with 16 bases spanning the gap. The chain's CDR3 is CASSPRRGLPFF. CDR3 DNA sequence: TGTGCCAGCAGCCCCCGTAGGGGGTTACCTTTCTTT.

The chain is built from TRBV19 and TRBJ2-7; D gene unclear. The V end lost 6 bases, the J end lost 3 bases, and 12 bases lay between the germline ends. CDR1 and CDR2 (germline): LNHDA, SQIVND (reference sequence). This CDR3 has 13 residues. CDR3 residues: CASSQRRYYEQYF. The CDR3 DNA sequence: TGTGCCAGTAGCCAGCGTCGGTACTACGAGCAGTACTTC.

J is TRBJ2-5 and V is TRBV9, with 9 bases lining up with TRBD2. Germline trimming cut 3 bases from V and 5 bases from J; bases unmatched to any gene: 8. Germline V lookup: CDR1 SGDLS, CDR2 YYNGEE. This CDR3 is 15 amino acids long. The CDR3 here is CASSGGNGLAETQYF. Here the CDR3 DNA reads TGTGCCAGCAGCGGCGGGAATGGACTAGCGGAGACCCAGTACTTC.

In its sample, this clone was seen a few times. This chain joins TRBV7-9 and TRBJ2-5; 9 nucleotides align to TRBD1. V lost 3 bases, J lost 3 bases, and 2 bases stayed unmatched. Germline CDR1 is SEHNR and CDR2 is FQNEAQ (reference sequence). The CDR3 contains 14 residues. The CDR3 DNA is TGTGCCAGCAGCTTCTGGACAGGGGAAGAGACCCAGTACTTC. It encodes CASSFWTGEETQYF.

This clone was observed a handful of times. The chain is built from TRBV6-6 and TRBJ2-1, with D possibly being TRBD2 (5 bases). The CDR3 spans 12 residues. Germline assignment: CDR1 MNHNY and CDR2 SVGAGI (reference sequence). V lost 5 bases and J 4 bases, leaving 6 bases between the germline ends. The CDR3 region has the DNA TGTGCCAGCAGTGAGGGTTACAATGAGCAGTTCTTC. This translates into CASSEGYNEQFF.

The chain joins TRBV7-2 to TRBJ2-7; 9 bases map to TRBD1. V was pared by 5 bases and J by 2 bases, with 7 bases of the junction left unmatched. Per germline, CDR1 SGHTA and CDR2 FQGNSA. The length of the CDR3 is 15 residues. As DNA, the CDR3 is TGTGCCAGCAGCAGGGCCCGGGACAGGGCCTACGAGCAGTACTTC. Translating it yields CASSRARDRAYEQYF.

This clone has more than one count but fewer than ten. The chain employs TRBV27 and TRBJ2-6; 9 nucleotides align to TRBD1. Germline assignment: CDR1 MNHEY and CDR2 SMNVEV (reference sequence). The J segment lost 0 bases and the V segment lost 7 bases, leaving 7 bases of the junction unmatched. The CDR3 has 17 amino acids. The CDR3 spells CASTPGQGSSGANVLTF. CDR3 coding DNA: TGTGCCAGCACTCCGGGACAGGGAAGCTCTGGGGCCAACGTCCTGACTTTC.

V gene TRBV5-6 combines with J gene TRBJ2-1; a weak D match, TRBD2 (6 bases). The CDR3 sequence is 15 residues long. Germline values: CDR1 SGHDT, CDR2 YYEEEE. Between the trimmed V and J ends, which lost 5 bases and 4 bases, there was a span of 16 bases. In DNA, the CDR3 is TGTGCCAGCAGTGCCCGGGACTCCTATTACAATGAGCAGTTCTTC. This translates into CASSARDSYYNEQFF.

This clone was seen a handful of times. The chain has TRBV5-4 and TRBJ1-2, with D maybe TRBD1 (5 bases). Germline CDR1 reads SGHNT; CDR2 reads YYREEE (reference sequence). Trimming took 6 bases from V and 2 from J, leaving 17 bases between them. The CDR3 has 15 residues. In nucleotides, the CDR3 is TGTGCCAGCACCCCGGGGGGGACGGAGAACTATGGCTACACCTTC. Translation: CASTPGGTENYGYTF.

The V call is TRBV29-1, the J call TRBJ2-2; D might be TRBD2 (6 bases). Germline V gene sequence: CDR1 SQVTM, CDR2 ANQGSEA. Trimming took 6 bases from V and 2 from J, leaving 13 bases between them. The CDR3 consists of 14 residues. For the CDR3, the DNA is TGCAGCGTAGGGGATAGCGGTAACACCGGGGAGCTGTTTTTT. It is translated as CSVGDSGNTGELFF.